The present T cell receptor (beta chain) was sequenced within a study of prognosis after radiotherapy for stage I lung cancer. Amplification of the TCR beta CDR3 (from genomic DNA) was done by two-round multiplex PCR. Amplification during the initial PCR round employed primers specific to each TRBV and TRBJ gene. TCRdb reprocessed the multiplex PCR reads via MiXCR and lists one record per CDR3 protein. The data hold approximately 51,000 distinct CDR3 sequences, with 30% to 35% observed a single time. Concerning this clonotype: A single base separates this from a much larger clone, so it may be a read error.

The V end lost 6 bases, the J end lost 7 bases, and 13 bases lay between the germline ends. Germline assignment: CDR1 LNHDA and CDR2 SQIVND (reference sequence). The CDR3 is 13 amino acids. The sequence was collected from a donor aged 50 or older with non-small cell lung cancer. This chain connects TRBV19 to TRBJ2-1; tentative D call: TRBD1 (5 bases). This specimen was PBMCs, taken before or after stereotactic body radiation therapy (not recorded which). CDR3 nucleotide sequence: TGTGCCAGTAGGGGGCTGACCTTGAATGAGCAGTTCTTC. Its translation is CASRGLTLNEQFF. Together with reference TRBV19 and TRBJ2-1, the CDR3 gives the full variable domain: DGGITQSPKYLFRKEGQNVTLSCEQNLNHDAMYWYRQDPGQGLRLIYYSQIVNDFQKGDIAEGYSVSREKKESFPLTVTSAQKNPTAFYLCASRGLTLNEQFFGPGTRLTVL.